The source of this T cell receptor beta chain is a study of T cell changes during pregnancy in multiple sclerosis. Sequenced by immunoSEQ multiplex PCR; TCRdb stores in-frame clones only, minus some. The sample carries just under 85,000 clones, approximately 90% recorded once. Germline V gene lookup returns CDR1 SGHAT and CDR2 FQNNGV. V was trimmed by 0 bases and J by 2 bases, leaving 13 bases between them. There are 16 residues in the CDR3. The genes are TRBV11-2 and TRBJ1-2, with D hard to call. Sequencing was performed on peripheral blood, taken in the first trimester of pregnancy. The clonotype was recovered from a female donor with multiple sclerosis, enrolled in a pregnancy study. The CDR3 sequence: CASSLDWAVPNYGYTF. CDR3 nucleotides: TGTGCCAGCAGCTTAGATTGGGCAGTACCAAACTATGGCTACACCTTC.